These T cell receptor beta chains were read from a single sample in a study of cytomegalovirus exposure and HLA in healthy donors. Assay used: immunoSEQ multiplex PCR; TCRdb lists only in-frame clones, some missing. This table has roughly 56,000 clones, 90% to 95% appearing once. Material for sequencing was PBMCs. These receptors were taken from a man between 18 and 35 years old in good health and CMV-seronegative. The CDR3 runs from the conserved cysteine through the conserved F or W. The order of the fields is CDR3 DNA, CDR3 protein, clone size, D gene, V gene, J gene. A D gene is named only where the DNA matches it firmly. Some rows mark clone size as missing; the rest say once, few, many or name a class of expanded clone.

CDR3 DNA: TGTGCCAGCAGCTCACAGGGGGCCTACACTGAAGCTTTCTTT
CDR3 protein: CASSSQGAYTEAFF
clone size: .
D gene: TRBD1
V gene: TRBV13
J gene: TRBJ1-1

CDR3 DNA: TGCGCCAGCAGCCAAGATTGGACAGAGAGCTCCTACGAGCAGTACTTC
CDR3 protein: CASSQDWTESSYEQYF
clone size: .
D gene: .
V gene: TRBV4-3
J gene: TRBJ2-7

CDR3 DNA: TGTGCCAGTAGTATAAAGGCAGGGGCTTACGAGCAGTACTTC
CDR3 protein: CASSIKAGAYEQYF
clone size: .
D gene: .
V gene: TRBV19
J gene: TRBJ2-7

CDR3 DNA: TGTGCCAGCAGCTTAGGTAGCGGGAGTTTCTACGAGCAGTACTTC
CDR3 protein: CASSLGSGSFYEQYF
clone size: .
D gene: TRBD2
V gene: TRBV5-4
J gene: TRBJ2-7

CDR3 DNA: TGTGCCAGCAGCTCCCTATACGGGACAGGGGGTGGCACTGAAGCTTTCTTT
CDR3 protein: CASSSLYGTGGGTEAFF
clone size: .
D gene: TRBD1
V gene: TRBV14
J gene: TRBJ1-1

CDR3 DNA: TGTGCCAGCAGACACGACAGGAACACTGAAGCTTTCTTT
CDR3 protein: CASRHDRNTEAFF
clone size: .
D gene: .
V gene: TRBV28
J gene: TRBJ1-1

CDR3 DNA: TGTGCCAGCACGGAAACACAGGGGAATGAGCAGTTCTTC
CDR3 protein: CASTETQGNEQFF
clone size: .
D gene: TRBD1
V gene: TRBV27
J gene: TRBJ2-1

CDR3 DNA: TGCGCCAGCAGTCGAAGCGAAGGACAGGGGAACAATGAGCAGTTCTTC
CDR3 protein: CASSRSEGQGNNEQFF
clone size: few
D gene: TRBD1
V gene: TRBV4-3
J gene: TRBJ2-1

CDR3 DNA: TGTGCCAGCAGTGTCACGGCTGGGGCCAACGTCCTGACTTTC
CDR3 protein: CASSVTAGANVLTF
clone size: .
D gene: .
V gene: TRBV6-4
J gene: TRBJ2-6

CDR3 DNA: TGTGCCAGCAGCGTTAACGTGTTCCAGGGAGAGACCCAGTACTTC
CDR3 protein: CASSVNVFQGETQYF
clone size: .
D gene: .
V gene: TRBV9
J gene: TRBJ2-5

CDR3 DNA: TGTGCCAGCAGCCAAGGGGGCTTGAGGACCGGGGAGCTGTTTTTT
CDR3 protein: CASSQGGLRTGELFF
clone size: .
D gene: TRBD1
V gene: TRBV7-6
J gene: TRBJ2-2

CDR3 DNA: TGTGCCAGCAGCGCCTATCAGCCGGGGGGAGGCACTGAAGCTTTCTTT
CDR3 protein: CASSAYQPGGGTEAFF
clone size: .
D gene: .
V gene: TRBV7-6
J gene: TRBJ1-1

CDR3 DNA: TGCGCCAGCAGCCAAGAAAGGGGACAGTCCTACGAGCAGTACTTC
CDR3 protein: CASSQERGQSYEQYF
clone size: once
D gene: TRBD1
V gene: TRBV4-1
J gene: TRBJ2-7

CDR3 DNA: TGTGCCAGCAGTTTTTGGGGGACAGGGGTTGGCTACACCTTC
CDR3 protein: CASSFWGTGVGYTF
clone size: .
D gene: TRBD1
V gene: TRBV6-1
J gene: TRBJ1-2

CDR3 DNA: TGTGCCAGCACCCCAGCAGGGGGCACAGATACGCAGTATTTT
CDR3 protein: CASTPAGGTDTQYF
clone size: .
D gene: .
V gene: TRBV27
J gene: TRBJ2-3

CDR3 DNA: TGTGCCAGCAGTTTATCGGCGGGAGGGCCGGATGAGCAGTTCTTC
CDR3 protein: CASSLSAGGPDEQFF
clone size: .
D gene: TRBD2
V gene: TRBV27
J gene: TRBJ2-1

CDR3 DNA: TGTGCCATCAGTGGGCCGGGACAGGGATATGGCTACACCTTC
CDR3 protein: CAISGPGQGYGYTF
clone size: .
D gene: TRBD1
V gene: TRBV10-3
J gene: TRBJ1-2

CDR3 DNA: TGCGCCAGCAGCCCCCCGGCAAGGAGCTCCTACAATGAGCAGTTCTTC
CDR3 protein: CASSPPARSSYNEQFF
clone size: .
D gene: .
V gene: TRBV5-1
J gene: TRBJ2-1

CDR3 DNA: TGTGCCAGCAGCTTTATGGGCGGGAGATACACTGAAGCTTTCTTT
CDR3 protein: CASSFMGGRYTEAFF
clone size: .
D gene: .
V gene: TRBV27
J gene: TRBJ1-1

CDR3 DNA: TGTGCCAGCAGCCTAAGAGGGGCCGGAGCCGGGACAATGAAAGAGACCCAGTACTTC
CDR3 protein: CASSLRGAGAGTMKETQYF
clone size: .
D gene: .
V gene: TRBV4-2
J gene: TRBJ2-5

CDR3 DNA: TGCGCCAGCAGCTTAGACAGGGATCTGTATAGAGATACGCAGTATTTT
CDR3 protein: CASSLDRDLYRDTQYF
clone size: .
D gene: TRBD1
V gene: TRBV5-1
J gene: TRBJ2-3

CDR3 DNA: TGTGCCACGAAAGGGGTCTCTGGGGCCAACGTCCTGACTTTC
CDR3 protein: CATKGVSGANVLTF
clone size: .
D gene: .
V gene: TRBV19
J gene: TRBJ2-6

CDR3 DNA: TGTGCCAGCAGTCCCCCGGACAGGCCGAACACTGAAGCTTTCTTT
CDR3 protein: CASSPPDRPNTEAFF
clone size: .
D gene: TRBD1
V gene: TRBV28
J gene: TRBJ1-1

CDR3 DNA: TGTGCCAGCAGCCACAGGGGCTACGAGCAGTACTTC
CDR3 protein: CASSHRGYEQYF
clone size: .
D gene: .
V gene: TRBV14
J gene: TRBJ2-7

CDR3 DNA: TGTGCCAGCAGCTTAGACCTGGGACTTAACAATGAGCAGTTCTTC
CDR3 protein: CASSLDLGLNNEQFF
clone size: .
D gene: .
V gene: TRBV7-6
J gene: TRBJ2-1

CDR3 DNA: TGTGCCAGCAGGTCGGGACTAGCGGGAGGGCCCGAGCAGTACTTC
CDR3 protein: CASRSGLAGGPEQYF
clone size: .
D gene: TRBD2
V gene: TRBV2
J gene: TRBJ2-7

CDR3 DNA: TGTGCCAGCAGCTTAGACTACAGATTGAACACTGAAGCTTTCTTT
CDR3 protein: CASSLDYRLNTEAFF
clone size: .
D gene: .
V gene: TRBV11-2
J gene: TRBJ1-1

CDR3 DNA: TGTGCCAGCAGCTTATTCCGGGGAAGCTCCTACAATGAGCAGTTCTTC
CDR3 protein: CASSLFRGSSYNEQFF
clone size: .
D gene: .
V gene: TRBV11-2
J gene: TRBJ2-1

CDR3 DNA: TGTGCCAGTAACCCAGCGGGAGGCTCCTACAATGAGCAGTTCTTC
CDR3 protein: CASNPAGGSYNEQFF
clone size: .
D gene: TRBD2
V gene: TRBV19
J gene: TRBJ2-1

CDR3 DNA: TGCGCCAGCAGCTCGCGAAGCCCCTCCGAAGCTTTCTTT
CDR3 protein: CASSSRSPSEAFF
clone size: .
D gene: .
V gene: TRBV4-3
J gene: TRBJ1-1

CDR3 DNA: TGTGCCAGCAGCAAAGTTTGGGACAGGAGTTACGAGCAGTACTTC
CDR3 protein: CASSKVWDRSYEQYF
clone size: few
D gene: .
V gene: TRBV21-1
J gene: TRBJ2-7

CDR3 DNA: TGTGCCAGTAGTATAGGACAGACCCAAGAGACCCAGTACTTC
CDR3 protein: CASSIGQTQETQYF
clone size: .
D gene: .
V gene: TRBV19
J gene: TRBJ2-5

CDR3 DNA: TGTGCCAGCAGTCAGGGTCGATCCTACAATGAGCAGTTCTTC
CDR3 protein: CASSQGRSYNEQFF
clone size: .
D gene: .
V gene: TRBV6-5
J gene: TRBJ2-1

CDR3 DNA: TGTGCCAGCAGAGCTAAGACCCAGTACTTC
CDR3 protein: CASRAKTQYF
clone size: .
D gene: .
V gene: TRBV28
J gene: TRBJ2-5

CDR3 DNA: TGCGCCAGCAGCCGCGAGGGACAGACCTACGAGCAGTACTTC
CDR3 protein: CASSREGQTYEQYF
clone size: .
D gene: TRBD1
V gene: TRBV5-1
J gene: TRBJ2-7

CDR3 DNA: TGCGCCAGCAGCTCAAACCGGGTAGTCACAGATACGCAGTATTTT
CDR3 protein: CASSSNRVVTDTQYF
clone size: .
D gene: .
V gene: TRBV5-1
J gene: TRBJ2-3

CDR3 DNA: TGTGCCAGCAGTCATACAGGTGCCCGACCCTCCTACGAGCAGTACTTC
CDR3 protein: CASSHTGARPSYEQYF
clone size: .
D gene: .
V gene: TRBV27
J gene: TRBJ2-7

CDR3 DNA: TGCGCCAGCAGTGAGTCAGGGAGTGAGACCCAGTACTTC
CDR3 protein: CASSESGSETQYF
clone size: .
D gene: .
V gene: TRBV10-1
J gene: TRBJ2-5

CDR3 DNA: TGTGCCAGCAGCTTGGGTTTAGCGGACTACAATGAGCAGTTCTTC
CDR3 protein: CASSLGLADYNEQFF
clone size: .
D gene: .
V gene: TRBV5-8
J gene: TRBJ2-1

CDR3 DNA: TGTGCCAGCAGTGAATTGGGCAGGGACTATGGCTACACCTTC
CDR3 protein: CASSELGRDYGYTF
clone size: once
D gene: .
V gene: TRBV2
J gene: TRBJ1-2

CDR3 DNA: TGTGCCAGCAGCTACTGGACAGGGCCCAACACTGAAGCTTTCTTT
CDR3 protein: CASSYWTGPNTEAFF
clone size: few
D gene: TRBD1
V gene: TRBV5-4
J gene: TRBJ1-1

CDR3 DNA: TGTGCCAGCAGTCTAGAACAGGGGGTTGTCACTGAAGCTTTCTTT
CDR3 protein: CASSLEQGVVTEAFF
clone size: .
D gene: TRBD1
V gene: TRBV28
J gene: TRBJ1-1

CDR3 DNA: TGTGCCAGCAGCCTTGAACCGGGGGGAGAGACCCAGTACTTC
CDR3 protein: CASSLEPGGETQYF
clone size: .
D gene: TRBD2
V gene: TRBV11-2
J gene: TRBJ2-5

CDR3 DNA: TGTGCCAGCAGGAAAGGGGGCGCTCAGTACTTC
CDR3 protein: CASRKGGAQYF
clone size: .
D gene: TRBD1
V gene: TRBV7-9
J gene: TRBJ2-7

CDR3 DNA: TGTGCCACCAGCAGAGTGTCTAGCGGCTCCTACGAGCAGTACTTC
CDR3 protein: CATSRVSSGSYEQYF
clone size: .
D gene: TRBD2
V gene: TRBV15
J gene: TRBJ2-7

CDR3 DNA: TGTGCCAGCAGCAAAGACCAAGTGTGTTCTGGCAGTTCCTACGAGCAGTACTTC
CDR3 protein: CASSKDQVCSGSSYEQYF
clone size: .
D gene: .
V gene: TRBV21-1
J gene: TRBJ2-7

CDR3 DNA: TGTGCCAGCAGTTCCAGACAGGGCCTATACAATGAGCAGTTCTTC
CDR3 protein: CASSSRQGLYNEQFF
clone size: .
D gene: TRBD1
V gene: TRBV6-6
J gene: TRBJ2-1

CDR3 DNA: TGTGCCAGCAGCTTTTACAGGGTTATGCAGCCCCAGCATTTT
CDR3 protein: CASSFYRVMQPQHF
clone size: .
D gene: .
V gene: TRBV5-8
J gene: TRBJ1-5

CDR3 DNA: TGCAGTGCTAGAGGTAGCTATGGCTACACCTTC
CDR3 protein: CSARGSYGYTF
clone size: .
D gene: .
V gene: TRBV20-1
J gene: TRBJ1-2

CDR3 DNA: TGCGCCAGCAGCCAACGGCAGGGGGCCTACGAGCAGTACTTC
CDR3 protein: CASSQRQGAYEQYF
clone size: .
D gene: TRBD1
V gene: TRBV4-1
J gene: TRBJ2-7

CDR3 DNA: TGTGCCAGCAGTAAAGGACAGGGGCCCAATGAGCAGTTCTTC
CDR3 protein: CASSKGQGPNEQFF
clone size: .
D gene: TRBD1
V gene: TRBV25-1
J gene: TRBJ2-1

CDR3 DNA: TGTGCCAGTAGTCCGGACGGGGACAATCAGCCCCAGCATTTT
CDR3 protein: CASSPDGDNQPQHF
clone size: .
D gene: .
V gene: TRBV19
J gene: TRBJ1-5

CDR3 DNA: TGTGCCACTCAGGGGATCTACAATGAGCAGTTCTTC
CDR3 protein: CATQGIYNEQFF
clone size: .
D gene: .
V gene: TRBV28
J gene: TRBJ2-1

CDR3 DNA: TGTGCCAGCAGCCTGAGCTCAGGGGATCAAGAGACCCAGTACTTC
CDR3 protein: CASSLSSGDQETQYF
clone size: .
D gene: .
V gene: TRBV7-9
J gene: TRBJ2-5

CDR3 DNA: TGTGCCACCAGCAGAAAGGACAGGGGAGTTACTGGAAACACCATATATTTT
CDR3 protein: CATSRKDRGVTGNTIYF
clone size: .
D gene: TRBD1
V gene: TRBV15
J gene: TRBJ1-3

CDR3 DNA: TGTGCCAGCAGCTTGTCGACGGGACAGCCATTCGAGCAGTACTTC
CDR3 protein: CASSLSTGQPFEQYF
clone size: .
D gene: TRBD1
V gene: TRBV7-2
J gene: TRBJ2-7